This is a list of T cell receptor beta chains from one sample in a study of shared clonotypes between healthy human individuals. Only in-frame clones appear in the TCRdb table, and some are missing; sequencing was by immunoSEQ multiplex PCR. The data hold approximately 710,000 clones, with around 91% observed a single time. The sample comprised memory CD8+ T cells from PBMCs. The receptors originated from a young man in good health. Some clones in this sample may be carry-over from other donors' samples. Each CDR3 is given with its conserved first and last residue. Fields, in order: CDR3 protein, V gene, J gene.

CAWCSGIISYEQYF	TRBV30	TRBJ2-7
CASSLPYSTGAYMNEQFF	TRBV7-2	TRBJ2-1
CASSDTGTPGLGAYEQYF	TRBV25-1	TRBJ2-7
CSVAAGTAWNEQFF	TRBV29-1	TRBJ2-1
CASSPGTSTQYF	TRBV27	TRBJ2-7
CASSQDWGHNEQFF	TRBV4-2	TRBJ2-1
CASSHTGLPTYEQYF	TRBV4-1	TRBJ2-7
CASSSTAVSKETQYF	TRBV5-1	TRBJ2-5
CASSDQGSNNQPQHF	TRBV9	TRBJ1-5
CASSQPTGSGDYTF	TRBV16	TRBJ1-2
CASSQSLAGGQFF	TRBV4-1	TRBJ2-1
CASSPGRATQYF	TRBV9	TRBJ2-3
CASSPNSPLHF	TRBV7-9	TRBJ1-6
CASSYARGGDEQYF	TRBV6-5	TRBJ2-7
CASSGPGNTEAFF	TRBV13	TRBJ1-1
CASSVGATDGYTF	TRBV9	TRBJ1-2
CASSPAGGPVNEQYF	TRBV7-3	TRBJ2-7
CASRENRDEQYF	TRBV11-2	TRBJ2-7
CASSFPRLGEQYF	TRBV28	TRBJ2-7
CASSGERSRTDTQYF	TRBV2	TRBJ2-3
CASSFRETQYF	TRBV28	TRBJ2-5
CAIRGERPTDTQYF	TRBV10-3	TRBJ2-3
CASSILAGGTNYEQYF	TRBV19	TRBJ2-7
CASSPTTRITNEQFF	TRBV9	TRBJ2-1
CASSVDFRTSAYEQYF	TRBV9	TRBJ2-7
CASSPDGRSAYGYTF	TRBV11-2	TRBJ1-2
CASNRGRNTYNEQFF	TRBV6-1	TRBJ2-1
CASSQDLGGLMNTEAFF	TRBV4-2	TRBJ1-1
CASSGGQSNQPQHF	TRBV7-9	TRBJ1-5
CASSSTGTGGNEQFF	TRBV11-3	TRBJ2-1
CASSPVTGRAYTEAFF	TRBV7-9	TRBJ1-1
CASSYSDAAGNEQFF	TRBV6-5	TRBJ2-1
CASSQDPIPRNYNEQFF	TRBV4-2	TRBJ2-1
CASSQVYPGQGADEQYF	TRBV4-1	TRBJ2-7
CASSLLGTRGGYTF	TRBV28	TRBJ1-2
CASSLDRGYEQYF	TRBV9	TRBJ2-7
CASSDHRDRVGEQYF	TRBV28	TRBJ2-7
CASSFGTGQYF	TRBV5-6	TRBJ2-5
CASSYSGAYNEQFF	TRBV7-2	TRBJ2-1
CASSPGQGAYNEQFF	TRBV5-1	TRBJ2-1
CASSFTGGAAHEQYF	TRBV7-2	TRBJ2-7
CASSKGNGTSGKADTQYF	TRBV21-1	TRBJ2-3
CASSVDREFNGYTF	TRBV5-4	TRBJ1-2
CSVAGGASTDTQYF	TRBV29-1	TRBJ2-3
CASSSLTGYGYTF	TRBV7-9	TRBJ1-2
CAISGGRDLYEQYF	TRBV10-3	TRBJ2-7
CASTSPGTSGSWNTGELFF	TRBV5-1	TRBJ2-2
CASSLGPGTGVGETQYF	TRBV11-2	TRBJ2-5